In its sample, the clone carrying this T cell receptor (beta chain) was seen many times. Its antigen is currently unknown. These data originate in a study of T cell repertoires in cytomegalovirus infection. About the study: It can be stated that public TCR beta signatures indicated CMV infection as well as a matching HLA type.

TCRdb used MiXCR to reprocess the reads, holding one entry per CDR3 protein. The table shows approximately 500,000 distinct CDR3 sequences, with 15% to 20% occurring only once. General study results and limits: HLA-C-restricted, CMV-specific TCR beta clonotypes were dominant ex vivo. Carriage of CMV together with the relevant HLA was identifiable through cumulative public TCR beta family frequency.

The origin of this receptor is a human donor in good health (CMV status not recorded). Some clones in this sample may be carry-over from other donors' samples. Sequences were obtained from CD8+ T cells from PBMCs.

The CDR3 loop is CASSLRTGVNTEAFF. DNA for the CDR3: TGTGCCAGCAGCTTACGGACGGGCGTGAACACTGAAGCTTTCTTT. The chain uses TRBV7-2 and TRBJ1-1; no reliable D call. CDR3 size: 15 residues. V lost 2 bases and J lost 0, with 10 bases in between. Looked up from germline, CDR1 is SGHTA and CDR2 is FQGNSA.